These T cell receptor beta chains were read from a single sample in a study of cytomegalovirus exposure and HLA in healthy donors. The repertoire was sequenced with immunoSEQ multiplex PCR; TCRdb's copy has only in-frame clones and lacks some. The table records fewer than 150,000 clones, 73% of them present only once. Source material: PBMCs. Source of these receptors: a human donor in good health. The CDR3 runs from the conserved cysteine through the conserved F or W.

TRBJ1-5,TRBV10-3,CAISESGGTGNQPQHF
TRBJ2-5,TRBV5-1,CASTSPGQGAETQYF
TRBJ2-7,TRBV5-4,CASSKGRGGGEQYF
TRBJ2-7,TRBV4-1,CASSDIAGTYEQYF
TRBJ1-2,TRBV7-9,CASSQTGQAANYGYTF
TRBJ1-4,TRBV5-6,CASSLAGRAEKLFF
TRBJ1-1,TRBV18,CASSRAGPTEAFF
TRBJ2-1,TRBV7-3,CASSSLAGGPNEQFF
TRBJ2-2,TRBV9,CASSVEAGAGELFF
TRBJ2-7,TRBV20-1,CSAGQYYEQYF
.,TRBV5-1,CASSLGSNSGYEQYF
TRBJ1-2,TRBV10-3,CAISESAYEDYGYTF
TRBJ2-3,TRBV9,CASSAGLSTDTQYF
TRBJ2-2,TRBV9,CASSIRTSGPNTGELFF
TRBJ2-3,TRBV18,CASSPRDRGPAYDTQYF
TRBJ1-1,TRBV13,CASSYGVGLNTEAFF
TRBJ1-2,TRBV6-6,CASSYSARVVSGYTF
TRBJ1-1,TRBV5-6,CASSLGDREAFF
TRBJ2-1,TRBV13,CASSLGGISYNEQFF
TRBJ1-1,TRBV6-6,CASRRREQVNTEAFF
TRBJ2-2,TRBV4-1,CASSQTHQGTGELFF